Listed below are T cell receptor beta chains from one sample, sequenced in a study of T cell responses to AZD1222 COVID-19 vaccine. Measured with immunoSEQ multiplex PCR; TCRdb has only the in-frame clones, and not every one. The table has fewer than 90,000 clones, about 88% seen once. The sequenced sample was peripheral blood, obtained on day 0 of AZD1222 vaccination. Receptor source: an adult in good health. Each CDR3 is given with its conserved first and last residue. Fields, in order: V gene, J gene, D gene, CDR3 protein. D genes are given only for firm matches.

v_call: TRBV5-5; j_call: TRBJ1-5; d_call: NA; cdr3_aa: CASSLDGNLGSQPQHF
v_call: TRBV6-5; j_call: TRBJ1-6; d_call: NA; cdr3_aa: CASSSRRGDSPLHF
v_call: TRBV5-6; j_call: TRBJ1-2; d_call: NA; cdr3_aa: CASSLVEGNYGYTF
v_call: TRBV5-1; j_call: TRBJ1-3; d_call: NA; cdr3_aa: CASSPSDLGGLNTIYF
v_call: TRBV5-1; j_call: TRBJ1-6; d_call: NA; cdr3_aa: CASQDSNNSPLHF
v_call: TRBV7-9; j_call: TRBJ2-2; d_call: NA; cdr3_aa: CASSLAGTGELFF
v_call: TRBV28; j_call: TRBJ1-4; d_call: NA; cdr3_aa: CASSFLEKLFF
v_call: TRBV6-6; j_call: TRBJ2-2; d_call: TRBD2; cdr3_aa: CAGGEMNTGELFF
v_call: TRBV6-1; j_call: TRBJ1-2; d_call: NA; cdr3_aa: CASSEAPPGQSVYGYTF
v_call: TRBV10-3; j_call: TRBJ1-1; d_call: NA; cdr3_aa: CAIRGTSEATEAFF
v_call: TRBV27; j_call: TRBJ1-1; d_call: NA; cdr3_aa: CASSLWRENTEAFF
v_call: TRBV3-1/TRBV3-2; j_call: TRBJ1-6; d_call: NA; cdr3_aa: CASSQAGRNSPLHF
v_call: TRBV6-5; j_call: TRBJ2-2; d_call: NA; cdr3_aa: CASALPSANTGELFF
v_call: TRBV11-1; j_call: TRBJ2-1; d_call: NA; cdr3_aa: CASSFSDSPYNEQFF
v_call: TRBV20-1; j_call: TRBJ1-1; d_call: TRBD1; cdr3_aa: CSPDRDTEAFF
v_call: TRBV14; j_call: TRBJ2-1; d_call: TRBD2; cdr3_aa: CASSLSGRRYNEQFF
v_call: TRBV3-1/TRBV3-2; j_call: TRBJ2-2; d_call: TRBD2; cdr3_aa: CASSQGLAGGQNTGELFF
v_call: TRBV4-1; j_call: TRBJ1-2; d_call: NA; cdr3_aa: CASSQDPRAGYTF
v_call: TRBV27; j_call: TRBJ1-5; d_call: NA; cdr3_aa: CASSTSAGVSQPQHF
v_call: TRBV3-1/TRBV3-2; j_call: TRBJ2-5; d_call: TRBD2; cdr3_aa: CASSSSGVETQYF
v_call: TRBV7-2; j_call: TRBJ1-2; d_call: TRBD1; cdr3_aa: CASSPTRQGAYGYTF
v_call: TRBV6-6; j_call: TRBJ1-1; d_call: NA; cdr3_aa: CASSYSTIGITEAFF
v_call: TRBV5-1; j_call: TRBJ1-3; d_call: TRBD1; cdr3_aa: CASSLTGGNSGNTIYF
v_call: TRBV18; j_call: TRBJ1-1; d_call: NA; cdr3_aa: CASSPPPGETTEAFF
v_call: TRBV5-8; j_call: TRBJ1-2; d_call: NA; cdr3_aa: CASSPNRDYGYTF
v_call: TRBV19; j_call: TRBJ2-3; d_call: NA; cdr3_aa: CASSMGGLGADTQYF
v_call: TRBV4-1; j_call: TRBJ2-1; d_call: TRBD2; cdr3_aa: CASSQRTSESGVGNEQFF
v_call: TRBV5-1; j_call: TRBJ2-1; d_call: TRBD1; cdr3_aa: CASSPGQGSSYNEQFF
v_call: TRBV19; j_call: TRBJ1-6; d_call: TRBD1; cdr3_aa: CASRSQGDNSPLHF
v_call: TRBV7-2; j_call: TRBJ2-3; d_call: NA; cdr3_aa: CASSSVWLAGTQYF
v_call: TRBV29-1; j_call: TRBJ2-1; d_call: TRBD1; cdr3_aa: CSASDRYNEQFF
v_call: TRBV5-4; j_call: TRBJ2-3; d_call: TRBD2; cdr3_aa: CASTPVLGGGPGDTQYF
v_call: TRBV4-2; j_call: TRBJ1-1; d_call: NA; cdr3_aa: CASSQGGSRAEAFF
v_call: TRBV19; j_call: TRBJ2-7; d_call: TRBD1; cdr3_aa: CASSNSVRGSYEQYF
v_call: TRBV28; j_call: TRBJ2-7; d_call: TRBD1; cdr3_aa: CASSLQGQGHEQYF
v_call: TRBV6-5; j_call: TRBJ2-2; d_call: TRBD1; cdr3_aa: CASSYRGPTGELFF
v_call: TRBV3-1/TRBV3-2; j_call: TRBJ1-6; d_call: NA; cdr3_aa: CASSRRAVSNSPLHF